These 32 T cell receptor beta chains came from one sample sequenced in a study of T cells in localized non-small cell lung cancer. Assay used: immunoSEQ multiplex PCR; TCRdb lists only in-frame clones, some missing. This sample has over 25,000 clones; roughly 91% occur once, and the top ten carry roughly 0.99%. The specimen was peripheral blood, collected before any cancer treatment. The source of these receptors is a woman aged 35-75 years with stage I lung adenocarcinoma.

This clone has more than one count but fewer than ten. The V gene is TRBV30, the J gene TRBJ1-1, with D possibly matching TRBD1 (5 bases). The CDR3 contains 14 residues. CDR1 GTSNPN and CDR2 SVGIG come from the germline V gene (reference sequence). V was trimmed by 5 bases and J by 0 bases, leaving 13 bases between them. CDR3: CAWDQPGVNTEAFF. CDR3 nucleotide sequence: TGTGCCTGGGACCAACCGGGGGTGAACACTGAAGCTTTCTTT.

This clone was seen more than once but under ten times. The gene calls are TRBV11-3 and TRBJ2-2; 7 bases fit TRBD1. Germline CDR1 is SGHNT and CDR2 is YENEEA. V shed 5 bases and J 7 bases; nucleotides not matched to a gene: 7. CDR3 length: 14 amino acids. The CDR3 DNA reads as TGTGCCAGCAGCAGAACAGGGGTTTTCGGGGAGCTGTTTTTT. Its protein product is CASSRTGVFGELFF.

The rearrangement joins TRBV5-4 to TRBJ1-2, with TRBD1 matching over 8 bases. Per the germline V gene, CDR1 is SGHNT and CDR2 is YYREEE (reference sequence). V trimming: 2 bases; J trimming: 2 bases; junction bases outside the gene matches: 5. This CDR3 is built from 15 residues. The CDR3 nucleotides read TGTGCCAGCAGCTTTCGGGACAGGAAGAACTATGGCTACACCTTC. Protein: CASSFRDRKNYGYTF.

The CDR3 bases are TGTGCCAGTAATAAACAGGAGGGACTGAACACTGAAGCTTTCTTT. Protein product: CASNKQEGLNTEAFF. The genes are TRBV19 and TRBJ1-1, with D tentatively TRBD1 (5 bases). The CDR3 runs to 15 residues. Trimming cost V 7 bases and J 0 bases, with 15 bases left between them. Germline CDR1 reads LNHDA; CDR2 reads SQIVND (reference sequence). The entire variable domain, with the rest obtained from reference TRBV19 and TRBJ1-1, is as follows: DGGITQSPKYLFRKEGQNVTLSCEQNLNHDAMYWYRQDPGQGLRLIYYSQIVNDFQKGDIAEGYSVSREKKESFPLTVTSAQKNPTAFYLCASNKQEGLNTEAFFGQGTRLTVV.

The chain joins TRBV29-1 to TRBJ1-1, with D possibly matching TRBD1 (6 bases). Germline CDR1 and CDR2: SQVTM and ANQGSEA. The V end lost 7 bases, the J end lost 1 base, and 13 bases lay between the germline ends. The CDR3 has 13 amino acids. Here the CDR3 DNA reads TGCAGCGGGGGGGGCAGGCCGAACACTGAAGCTTTCTTT. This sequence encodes CSGGGRPNTEAFF.

The CDR3 coding sequence is TGTGCCAGCAGCTTAGGCGGCAGGGGGACATGGAGCAATCAGCCCCAGCATTTT. It is translated as CASSLGGRGTWSNQPQHF. J is TRBJ1-5 and V is TRBV7-8, with TRBD1 matching 7 bases. With 1 base clipped from V and 1 base from J, the junction kept 10 bases outside the gene matches. This CDR3 comprises 18 residues. Germline CDR1 is SGHVS and CDR2 is FQNEAQ.

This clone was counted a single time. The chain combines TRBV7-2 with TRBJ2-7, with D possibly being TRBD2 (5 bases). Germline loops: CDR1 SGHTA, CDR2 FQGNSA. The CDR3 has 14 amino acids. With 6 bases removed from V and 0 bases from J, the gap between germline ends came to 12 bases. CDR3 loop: CASSDYLSSYEQYF. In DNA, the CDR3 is TGTGCCAGCAGTGACTACCTAAGCTCCTACGAGCAGTACTTC.

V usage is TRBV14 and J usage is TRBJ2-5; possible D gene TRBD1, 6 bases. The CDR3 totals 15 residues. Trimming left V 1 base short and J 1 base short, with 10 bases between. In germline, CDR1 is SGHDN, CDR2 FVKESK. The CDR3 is CASSQAWTVQETQYF. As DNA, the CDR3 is TGTGCCAGCAGCCAAGCCTGGACAGTCCAAGAGACCCAGTACTTC. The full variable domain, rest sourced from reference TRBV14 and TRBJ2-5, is EAGVTQFPSHSVIEKGQTVTLRCDPISGHDNLYWYRRVMGKEIKFLLHFVKESKQDESGMPNNRFLAERTGGTYSTLKVQPAELEDSGVYFCASSQAWTVQETQYFGPGTRLLVL.

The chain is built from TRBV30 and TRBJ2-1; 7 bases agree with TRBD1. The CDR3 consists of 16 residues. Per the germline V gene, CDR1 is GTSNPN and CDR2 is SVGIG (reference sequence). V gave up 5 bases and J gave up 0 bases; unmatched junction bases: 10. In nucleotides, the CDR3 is TGTGCCTGGGAACCGGGACAGCCTTTCTCCTACAATGAGCAGTTCTTC. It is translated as CAWEPGQPFSYNEQFF. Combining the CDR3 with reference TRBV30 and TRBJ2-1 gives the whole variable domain SQTIHQWPATLVQPVGSPLSLECTVEGTSNPNLYWYRQAAGRGLQLLFYSVGIGQISSEVPQNLSASRPQDRQFILSSKKLLLSDSGFYLCAWEPGQPFSYNEQFFGPGTRLTVL.

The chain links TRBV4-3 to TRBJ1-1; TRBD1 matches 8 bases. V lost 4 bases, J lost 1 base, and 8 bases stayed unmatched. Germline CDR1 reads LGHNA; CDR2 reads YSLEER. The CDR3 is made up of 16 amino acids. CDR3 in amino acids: CASSPSDRGANTEAFF. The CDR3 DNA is TGCGCCAGCAGCCCCTCCGACAGGGGCGCGAACACTGAAGCTTTCTTT.

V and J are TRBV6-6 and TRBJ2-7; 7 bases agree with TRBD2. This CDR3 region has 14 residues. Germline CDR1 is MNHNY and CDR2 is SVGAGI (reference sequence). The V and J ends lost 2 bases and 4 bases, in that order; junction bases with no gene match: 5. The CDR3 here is CASSYRTREYEQYF. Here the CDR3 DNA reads TGTGCCAGCAGTTACCGGACTAGAGAATACGAGCAGTACTTC.

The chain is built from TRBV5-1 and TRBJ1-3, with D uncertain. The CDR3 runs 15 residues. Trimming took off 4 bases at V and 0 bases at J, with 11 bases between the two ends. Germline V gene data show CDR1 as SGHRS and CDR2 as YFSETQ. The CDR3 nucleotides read TGCGCCAGCAGCCCGATGGGATACTCTGGAAACACCATATATTTT. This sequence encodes CASSPMGYSGNTIYF.

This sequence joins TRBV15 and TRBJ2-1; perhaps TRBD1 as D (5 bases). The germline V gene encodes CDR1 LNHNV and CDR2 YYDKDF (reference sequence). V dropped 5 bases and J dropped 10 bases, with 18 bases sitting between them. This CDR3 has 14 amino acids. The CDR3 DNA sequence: TGTGCCACCAGCCAGCCACAGGCCTTTAGGGAGCAGTTCTTC. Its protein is CATSQPQAFREQFF.

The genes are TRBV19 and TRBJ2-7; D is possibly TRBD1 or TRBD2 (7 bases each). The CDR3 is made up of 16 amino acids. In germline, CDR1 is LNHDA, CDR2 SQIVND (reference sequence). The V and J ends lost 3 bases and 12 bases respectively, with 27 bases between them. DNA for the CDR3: TGTGCCAGTAGTATGGGAGGGACGTCTCCTACAGGGGCAAGGTACTTC. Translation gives CASSMGGTSPTGARYF.

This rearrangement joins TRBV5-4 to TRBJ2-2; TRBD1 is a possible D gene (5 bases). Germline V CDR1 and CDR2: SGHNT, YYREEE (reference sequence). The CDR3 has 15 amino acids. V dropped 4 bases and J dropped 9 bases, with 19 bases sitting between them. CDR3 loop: CASSPDTRIARELFF. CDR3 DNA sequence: TGTGCCAGCAGCCCGGACACCCGCATCGCCCGGGAGCTGTTTTTT. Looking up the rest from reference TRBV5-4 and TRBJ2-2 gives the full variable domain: ETGVTQSPTHLIKTRGQQVTLRCSSQSGHNTVSWYQQALGQGPQFIFQYYREEENGRGNFPPRFSGLQFPNYSSELNVNALELDDSALYLCASSPDTRIARELFFGEGSRLTVL.

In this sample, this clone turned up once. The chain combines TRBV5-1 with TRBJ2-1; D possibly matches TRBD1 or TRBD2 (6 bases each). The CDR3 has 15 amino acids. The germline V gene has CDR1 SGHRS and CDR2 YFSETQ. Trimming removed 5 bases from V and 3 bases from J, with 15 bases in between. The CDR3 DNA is TGCGCCAGCAGGGCTAACAGGGAGGTCTACAATGAGCAGTTCTTC. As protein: CASRANREVYNEQFF.

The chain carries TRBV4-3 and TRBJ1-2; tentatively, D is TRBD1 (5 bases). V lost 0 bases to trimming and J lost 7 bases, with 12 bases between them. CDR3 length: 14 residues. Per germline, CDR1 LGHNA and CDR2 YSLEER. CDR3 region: CASSQDHGGTGYTF. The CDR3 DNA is TGCGCCAGCAGCCAAGATCACGGAGGGACTGGCTACACCTTC.

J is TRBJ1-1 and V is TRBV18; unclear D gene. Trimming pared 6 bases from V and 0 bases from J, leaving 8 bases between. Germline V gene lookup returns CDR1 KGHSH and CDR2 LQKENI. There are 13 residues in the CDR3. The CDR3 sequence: CASSGGMNTEAFF. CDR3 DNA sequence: TGTGCCAGCTCCGGAGGGATGAACACTGAAGCTTTCTTT. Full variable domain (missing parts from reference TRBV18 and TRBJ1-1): NAGVMQNPRHLVRRRGQEARLRCSPMKGHSHVYWYRQLPEEGLKFMVYLQKENIIDESGMPKERFSAEFPKEGPSILRIQQVVRGDSAAYFCASSGGMNTEAFFGQGTRLTVV.

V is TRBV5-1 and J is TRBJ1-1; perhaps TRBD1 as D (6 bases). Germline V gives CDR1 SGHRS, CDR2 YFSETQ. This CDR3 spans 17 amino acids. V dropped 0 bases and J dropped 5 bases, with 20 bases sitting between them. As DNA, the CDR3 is TGCGCCAGCAGCTTGGGGGCAGGGGTTGATCGGAGGACTGAAGCTTTCTTT. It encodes CASSLGAGVDRRTEAFF.

CDR3 nucleotides: TGCGCCAGCAGCTGGGACTCCTCCTACGAGCAGTACTTC. Amino acid sequence: CASSWDSSYEQYF. The rearrangement uses TRBV5-1 and TRBJ2-7; D is perhaps TRBD2 (6 bases). Trimming removed 3 bases from V and 0 bases from J, with 7 bases in between. Germline V gene sequence: CDR1 SGHRS, CDR2 YFSETQ. The CDR3 sequence is 13 residues long.

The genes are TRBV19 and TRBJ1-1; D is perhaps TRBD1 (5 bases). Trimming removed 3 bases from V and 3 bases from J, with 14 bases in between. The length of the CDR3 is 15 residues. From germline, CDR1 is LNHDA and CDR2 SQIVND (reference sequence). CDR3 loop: CASSIGGNSYTEAFF. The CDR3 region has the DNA TGTGCCAGTAGTATCGGGGGTAATTCGTACACTGAAGCTTTCTTT. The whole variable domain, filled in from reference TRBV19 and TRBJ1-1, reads DGGITQSPKYLFRKEGQNVTLSCEQNLNHDAMYWYRQDPGQGLRLIYYSQIVNDFQKGDIAEGYSVSREKKESFPLTVTSAQKNPTAFYLCASSIGGNSYTEAFFGQGTRLTVV.

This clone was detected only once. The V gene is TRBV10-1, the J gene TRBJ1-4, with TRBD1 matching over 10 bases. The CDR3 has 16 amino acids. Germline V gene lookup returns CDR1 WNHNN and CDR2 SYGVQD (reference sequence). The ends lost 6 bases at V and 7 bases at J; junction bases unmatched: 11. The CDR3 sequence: CASRDRGRMDVEKLFF. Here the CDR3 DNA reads TGCGCCAGCAGAGACAGGGGGCGCATGGATGTTGAAAAACTGTTTTTT.

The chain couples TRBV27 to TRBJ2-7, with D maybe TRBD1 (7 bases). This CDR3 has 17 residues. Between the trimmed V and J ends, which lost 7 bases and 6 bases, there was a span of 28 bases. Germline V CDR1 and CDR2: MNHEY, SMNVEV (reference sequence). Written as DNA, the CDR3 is TGTGCCAGCACCCGGACAGGAGGGCCTCGATCATCGGGCGAGCAGTACTTC. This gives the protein CASTRTGGPRSSGEQYF.

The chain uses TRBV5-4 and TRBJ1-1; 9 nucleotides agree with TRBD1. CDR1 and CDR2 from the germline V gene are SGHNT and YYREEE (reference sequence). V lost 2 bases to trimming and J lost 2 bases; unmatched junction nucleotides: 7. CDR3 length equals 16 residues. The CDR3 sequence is CASSFWTGAINTEAFF. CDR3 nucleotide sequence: TGTGCCAGCAGCTTTTGGACAGGGGCGATTAACACTGAAGCTTTCTTT. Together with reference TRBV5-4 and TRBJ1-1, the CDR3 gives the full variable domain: ETGVTQSPTHLIKTRGQQVTLRCSSQSGHNTVSWYQQALGQGPQFIFQYYREEENGRGNFPPRFSGLQFPNYSSELNVNALELDDSALYLCASSFWTGAINTEAFFGQGTRLTVV.

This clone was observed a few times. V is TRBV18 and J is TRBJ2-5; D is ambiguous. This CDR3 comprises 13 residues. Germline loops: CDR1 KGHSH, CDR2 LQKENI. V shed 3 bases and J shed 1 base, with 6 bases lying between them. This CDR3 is CASSPAPQETQYF. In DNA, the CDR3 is TGTGCCAGCTCACCGGCTCCCCAAGAGACCCAGTACTTC.

This CDR3 reads CASKLAGGGAYEQYF. CDR3 DNA sequence: TGTGCCAGCAAACTAGCGGGAGGGGGGGCCTACGAGCAGTACTTC. The chain joins TRBV25-1 to TRBJ2-7, with 13 bases lining up with TRBD2. V lost 7 bases, J lost 2 bases, and 5 bases stayed unmatched. Germline CDR1 reads MGHDK; CDR2 reads SYGVNS. The CDR3 consists of 15 residues.

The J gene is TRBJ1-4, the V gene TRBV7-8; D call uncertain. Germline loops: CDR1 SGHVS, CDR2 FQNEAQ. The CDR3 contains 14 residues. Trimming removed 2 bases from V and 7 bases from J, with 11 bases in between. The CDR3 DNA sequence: TGTGCCAGCAGCTTATCTGCCTGGGGTGAAAAACTGTTTTTT. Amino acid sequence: CASSLSAWGEKLFF.

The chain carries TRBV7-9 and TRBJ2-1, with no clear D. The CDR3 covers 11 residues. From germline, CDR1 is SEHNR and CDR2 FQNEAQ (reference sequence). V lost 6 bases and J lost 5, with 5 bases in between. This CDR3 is CASSGDNEQFF. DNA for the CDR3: TGTGCCAGCAGTGGGGACAATGAGCAGTTCTTC. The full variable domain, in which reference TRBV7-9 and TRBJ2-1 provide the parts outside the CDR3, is DTGVSQNPRHKITKRGQNVTFRCDPISEHNRLYWYRQTLGQGPEFLTYFQNEAQLEKSRLLSDRFSAERPKGSFSTLEIQRTEQGDSAMYLCASSGDNEQFFGPGTRLTVL.

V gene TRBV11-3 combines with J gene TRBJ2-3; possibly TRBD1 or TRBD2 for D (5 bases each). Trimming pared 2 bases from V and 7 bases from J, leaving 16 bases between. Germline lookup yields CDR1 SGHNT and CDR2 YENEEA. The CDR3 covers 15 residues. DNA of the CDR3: TGTGCCAGCAGCTTAAGGTCTTGGGGGAAAAATACGCAGTATTTT. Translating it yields CASSLRSWGKNTQYF.

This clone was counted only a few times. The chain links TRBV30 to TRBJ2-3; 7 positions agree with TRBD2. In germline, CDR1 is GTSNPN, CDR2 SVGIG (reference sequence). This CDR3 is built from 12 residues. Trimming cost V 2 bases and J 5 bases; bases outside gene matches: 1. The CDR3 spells CAWSWGGDTQYF. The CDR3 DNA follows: TGTGCCTGGAGTTGGGGGGGAGATACGCAGTATTTT.

This CDR3 reads CASSLKTANTGELFF. CDR3 bases: TGTGCCAGCAGCTTGAAGACGGCGAACACCGGGGAGCTGTTTTTT. The chain combines TRBV5-4 with TRBJ2-2; no clear D gene. The CDR3 consists of 15 residues. With 1 base removed from V and 0 bases from J, the gap between germline ends came to 7 bases. Germline CDR1 and CDR2: SGHNT and YYREEE (reference sequence).

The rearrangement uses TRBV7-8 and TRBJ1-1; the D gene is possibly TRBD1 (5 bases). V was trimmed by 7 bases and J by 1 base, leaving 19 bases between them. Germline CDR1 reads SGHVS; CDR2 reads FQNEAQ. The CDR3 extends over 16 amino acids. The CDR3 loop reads CASTLPGLGENTEAFF. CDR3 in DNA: TGTGCCAGCACCTTGCCAGGGTTGGGGGAGAACACTGAAGCTTTCTTT.